Listed below are T cell receptor beta chains from one sample, sequenced in a study of metastatic and nonmetastatic thyroid tumors. TCRdb re-called clones via MiXCR from the PCR reads. The sample records 85,000 to 100,000 clones, about 12% being singletons. The material sequenced was blood. These receptors were obtained from a female donor with papillary thyroid cancer or a benign thyroid nodule (not recorded which). Some clones in this sample may be carry-over from other donors' samples. Both conserved end residues are part of each CDR3. D genes are given only for firm matches. Clone size appears in some rows only: once, few, many, or a class for an expanded clone.

D	V	size	length	J	CDR3	DNA
TRBD1	TRBV5-1	many	17	TRBJ1-4	CASSQTGGLTSSEKLFF	TGCGCCAGCAGCCAGACAGGGGGCTTGACTTCTAGTGAAAAACTGTTTTTT
-	TRBV9	many	15	TRBJ2-1	CASSVGVGTYNEQFF	TGTGCCAGCAGCGTAGGAGTAGGGACATACAATGAGCAGTTCTTC
-	TRBV28	few	11	TRBJ1-2	CASSLQAGYTF	TGTGCCAGCAGTCTTCAGGCTGGCTACACCTTC
-	TRBV20-1	many	13	TRBJ1-4	CSARRGANEKLFF	TGCAGTGCTAGGCGGGGGGCTAATGAAAAACTGTTTTTT
-	TRBV6-2/TRBV6-3	many	12	TRBJ2-5	CASTGGAQTQYF	TGTGCCAGCACCGGGGGAGCCCAGACCCAGTACTTC
-	TRBV7-3	many	13	TRBJ1-6	CASSLAGSSPLHF	TGTGCCAGCAGCTTAGCAGGGAGTTCACCCCTCCACTTT
-	TRBV5-4	-	14	TRBJ1-1	CASSLSTGNTEAFF	TGTGCCAGCAGCTTGTCAACAGGTAACACTGAAGCTTTCTTT
-	TRBV6-4	-	15	TRBJ2-1	CASSEGLASYSEQFF	TGTGCCAGCAGTGAAGGACTGGCCTCCTACAGTGAGCAGTTCTTC
-	TRBV7-2	many	15	TRBJ1-5	CASSLVGQRGQPQHF	TGTGCCAGCAGCTTAGTGGGACAAAGAGGTCAGCCCCAGCATTTT
-	TRBV4-2	many	15	TRBJ1-1	CASSQFDWTGAEAFF	TGTGCCAGCAGCCAATTCGACTGGACGGGTGCTGAAGCTTTCTTT
TRBD2	TRBV20-1	-	15	TRBJ2-7	CSARLAGGNSYEQYF	TGCAGTGCCAGACTAGCGGGAGGGAACTCCTACGAGCAGTACTTC
TRBD2	TRBV28	many	15	TRBJ2-1	CASSHSGRGNNEQFF	TGTGCCAGCAGTCACAGCGGGAGGGGGAACAATGAGCAGTTCTTC
-	TRBV5-4	-	17	TRBJ2-3	CASSLAHGTPGFGTQYF	TGTGCCAGCAGCTTGGCCCACGGGACTCCCGGCTTTGGTACGCAGTATTTT
-	TRBV12-3/TRBV12-4	many	17	TRBJ1-5	CASSLDKSTDSNQPQHF	TGTGCCAGCAGTTTAGACAAGAGTACAGATAGCAATCAGCCCCAGCATTTT
TRBD2	TRBV7-2	many	15	TRBJ2-1	CASSVQLAGGNEQFF	TGTGCCAGCAGCGTCCAACTAGCGGGAGGTAATGAGCAGTTCTTC
-	TRBV12-3/TRBV12-4	-	14	TRBJ1-1	CAISPGTANTVSFF	TGTGCCATCAGTCCCGGGACTGCGAACACTGTATCTTTCTTT
-	TRBV19	-	17	TRBJ1-2	CSISIDWGTGSRRGYTF	TGTTCCATTAGTATAGATTGGGGGACGGGGTCGCGTCGTGGCTACACCTTC
-	TRBV12-3/TRBV12-4	many	14	TRBJ1-2	CASSLAQGGGGYTF	TGTGCCAGCAGTTTAGCACAGGGAGGGGGTGGCTACACCTTC
-	TRBV28	many	13	TRBJ1-2	CASSFRPNYGYTF	TGTGCCAGCAGTTTTCGGCCAAACTATGGCTACACCTTC
TRBD1	TRBV24-1	many	15	TRBJ2-3	CATSDSGTGRDTQYF	TGTGCCACCAGTGATTCCGGGACAGGGAGGGATACGCAGTATTTT
-	TRBV28	many	15	TRBJ2-7	CASSFEAEIFYEQYF	TGTGCCAGCAGTTTTGAGGCAGAGATATTCTACGAGCAGTACTTC
-	TRBV5-5	-	12	TRBJ1-1	CASSRTLRGAFF	TGTGCCAGCAGCCGAACCCTGAGGGGAGCTTTCTTT
TRBD2	TRBV7-8	many	15	TRBJ2-7	CASSLARLAGREQYF	TGTGCCAGCAGCTTAGCTAGACTAGCGGGCCGCGAGCAGTACTTC
-	TRBV2	many	14	TRBJ1-2	CASTEGRVDYGYTF	TGTGCCAGCACTGAGGGCAGGGTGGACTATGGCTACACCTTC
-	TRBV4-2	many	13	TRBJ1-4	CASRAGANEKLFF	TGTGCCAGCAGGGCCGGAGCTAATGAAAAACTGTTTTTT
-	TRBV30	many	13	TRBJ2-1	CAWRGWGSNEQFF	TGTGCCTGGAGGGGTTGGGGATCGAATGAGCAGTTCTTC
-	TRBV19	many	17	TRBJ1-5	CASSIGWKSGFDQPQHF	TGTGCCAGTAGTATAGGCTGGAAATCGGGGTTCGATCAGCCCCAGCATTTT
-	TRBV6-4	many	14	TRBJ2-2	CASKGDPDTGELFF	TGTGCCAGCAAGGGCGATCCTGACACCGGGGAGCTGTTTTTT
-	TRBV24-1	many	15	TRBJ2-1	CATSDLRDPYNEQFF	TGTGCCACCAGTGATTTGCGGGATCCCTACAATGAGCAGTTCTTC